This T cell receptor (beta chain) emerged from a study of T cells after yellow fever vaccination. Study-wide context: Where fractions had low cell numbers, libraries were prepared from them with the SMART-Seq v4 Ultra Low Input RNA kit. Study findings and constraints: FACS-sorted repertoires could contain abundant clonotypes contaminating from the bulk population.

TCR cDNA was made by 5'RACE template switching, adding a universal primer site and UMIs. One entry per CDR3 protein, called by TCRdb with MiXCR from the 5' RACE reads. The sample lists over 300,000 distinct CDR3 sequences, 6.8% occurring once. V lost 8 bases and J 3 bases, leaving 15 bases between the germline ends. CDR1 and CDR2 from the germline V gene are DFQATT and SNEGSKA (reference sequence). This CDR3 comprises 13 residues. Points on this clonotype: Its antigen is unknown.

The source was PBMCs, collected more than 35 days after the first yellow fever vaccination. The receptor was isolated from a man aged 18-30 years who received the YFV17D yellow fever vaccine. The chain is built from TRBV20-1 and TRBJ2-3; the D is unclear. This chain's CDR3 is CSPIIKGTDTQYF. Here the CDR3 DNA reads TGCAGTCCTATTATAAAAGGGACAGATACGCAGTATTTT.